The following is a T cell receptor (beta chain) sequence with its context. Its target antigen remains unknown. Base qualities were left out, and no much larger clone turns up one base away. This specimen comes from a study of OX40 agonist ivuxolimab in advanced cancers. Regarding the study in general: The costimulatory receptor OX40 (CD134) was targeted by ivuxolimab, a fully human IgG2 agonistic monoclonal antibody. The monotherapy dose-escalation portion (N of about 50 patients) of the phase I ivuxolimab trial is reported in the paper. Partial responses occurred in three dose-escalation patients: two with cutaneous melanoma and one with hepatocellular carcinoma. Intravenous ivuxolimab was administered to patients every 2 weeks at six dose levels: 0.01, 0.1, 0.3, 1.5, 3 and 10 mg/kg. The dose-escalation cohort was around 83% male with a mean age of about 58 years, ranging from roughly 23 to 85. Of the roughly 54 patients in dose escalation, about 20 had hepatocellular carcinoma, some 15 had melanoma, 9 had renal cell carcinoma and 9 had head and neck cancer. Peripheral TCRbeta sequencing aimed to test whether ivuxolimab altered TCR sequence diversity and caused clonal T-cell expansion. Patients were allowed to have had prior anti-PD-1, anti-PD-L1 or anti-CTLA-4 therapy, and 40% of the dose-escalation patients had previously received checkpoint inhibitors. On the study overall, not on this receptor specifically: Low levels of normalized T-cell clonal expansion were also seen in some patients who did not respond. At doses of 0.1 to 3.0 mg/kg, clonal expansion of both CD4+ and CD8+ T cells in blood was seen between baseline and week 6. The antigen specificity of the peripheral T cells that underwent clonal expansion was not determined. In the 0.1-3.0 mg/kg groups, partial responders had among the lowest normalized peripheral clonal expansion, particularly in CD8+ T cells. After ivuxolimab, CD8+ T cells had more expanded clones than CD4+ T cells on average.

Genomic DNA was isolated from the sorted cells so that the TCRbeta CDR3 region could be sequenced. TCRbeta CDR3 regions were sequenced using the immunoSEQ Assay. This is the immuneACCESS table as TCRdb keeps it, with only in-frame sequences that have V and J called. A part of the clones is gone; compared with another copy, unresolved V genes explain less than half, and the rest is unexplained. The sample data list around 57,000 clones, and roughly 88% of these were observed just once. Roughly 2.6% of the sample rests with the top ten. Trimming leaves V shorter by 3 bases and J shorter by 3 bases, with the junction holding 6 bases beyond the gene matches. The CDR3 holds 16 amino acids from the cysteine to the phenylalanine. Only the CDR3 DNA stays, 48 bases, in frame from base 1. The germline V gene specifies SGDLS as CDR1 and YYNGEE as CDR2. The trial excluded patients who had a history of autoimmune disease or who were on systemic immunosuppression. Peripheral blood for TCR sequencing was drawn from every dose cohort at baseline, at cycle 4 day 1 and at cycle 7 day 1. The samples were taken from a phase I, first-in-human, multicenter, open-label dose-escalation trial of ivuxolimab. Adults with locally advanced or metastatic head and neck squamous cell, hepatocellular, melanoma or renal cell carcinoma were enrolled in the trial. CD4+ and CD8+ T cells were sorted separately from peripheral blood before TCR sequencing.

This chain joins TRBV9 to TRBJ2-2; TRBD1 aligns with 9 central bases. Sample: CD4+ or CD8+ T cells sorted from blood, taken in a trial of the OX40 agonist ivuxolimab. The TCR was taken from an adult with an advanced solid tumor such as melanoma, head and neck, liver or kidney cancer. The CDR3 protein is CASSELGTGYTGELFF. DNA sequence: TGTGCCAGCAGCGAACTCGGGACAGGGTACACCGGGGAGCTGTTTTTT.